The clone carrying this T cell receptor beta chain was counted only a few times. Its antigen is unknown. This record belongs to a study of T-cell memory formation after mild COVID-19. Study-level results: The SARS-CoV-2 specificity of second-wave clones reaching peak at day 37 remained unverified. Researchers report contracting CD4+ clones mostly in CM and EM, with CD8+ clones in EMRA. Memory from before infection featured some responding clones, which suggests cross-reactive memory joined.

Constant-segment primers were used for 5'RACE, and the resulting TCR alpha and TCR beta cDNA libraries carried sample barcodes and UMIs. TCRdb re-called the 5' RACE reads through MiXCR, storing one row per CDR3 protein. The sample holds 350,000 or so distinct CDR3 sequences, under 25% seen once. V lost 0 bases to trimming and J lost 0 bases, with 11 bases between them. The CDR3 is 15 amino acids. Per germline, CDR1 GTSNPN and CDR2 SVGIG (reference sequence). The specimen sequenced was PBMCs or a T cell subset sorted from them (not recorded which). The clonotype originates from an adult woman who had mild COVID-19 (a few samples of this study predate the infection). Cell type and time point are not known. This chain links TRBV30 with TRBJ1-1; D uncertain. CDR3 DNA sequence: TGTGCCTGGAGTGTACGGCGGGCATTGAACACTGAAGCTTTCTTT. The encoded protein is CAWSVRRALNTEAFF. Full variable domain (remainder filled in from reference TRBV30 and TRBJ1-1): SQTIHQWPATLVQPVGSPLSLECTVEGTSNPNLYWYRQAAGRGLQLLFYSVGIGQISSEVPQNLSASRPQDRQFILSSKKLLLSDSGFYLCAWSVRRALNTEAFFGQGTRLTVV.